This T cell receptor beta chain derives from a study of post-analysis software for immune sequencing data. The CDR3 loop spans 14 amino acids. Trimming removed 3 bases at V and 7 bases at J, with 15 bases between. CDR1 is SGHTA and CDR2 is FQGNSA in the germline V gene. Details on this clonotype: Its antigen is still unknown.

Study-wide results and limits: Among roughly 5 TRBV segments more frequent in patients than controls were TRBV5-6, TRBV5-1 and TRBV20-1. Patients with multiple sclerosis recorded significantly lower normalized Chao1 diversity than controls, the study found. Same-batch preparations were strongly co-clustered by F measure.

The authors incorporated unique molecular identifiers into the TCR beta cDNA libraries. Once about 0.95 to 10 million T cells were used, hundreds of thousands of cDNA molecules resulted. TCRdb redid the calling of the PCR reads with MiXCR, one entry per CDR3 protein. The table has some 800,000 distinct CDR3 sequences, more than 45% seen once. The chain has TRBV7-2 and TRBJ1-2; tentatively, D is TRBD1 (6 bases). Sequencing input: blood. The clonotype was recovered from a girl aged 10 to 17 with multiple sclerosis. The CDR3 DNA sequence: TGTGCCAGCAGCTTGGCTACAGGGACCGGTGGCTACACCTTC. Translating gives CASSLATGTGGYTF. The full variable domain, completed using reference TRBV7-2 and TRBJ1-2, is GAGVSQSPSNKVTEKGKDVELRCDPISGHTALYWYRQSLGQGLEFLIYFQGNSAPDKSGLPSDRFSAERTGGSVSTLTIQRTQQEDSAVYLCASSLATGTGGYTFGSGTRLTVV.